This T cell receptor (beta chain) was sequenced for a study of metastatic and nonmetastatic thyroid tumors. This CDR3 has 15 amino acids. V lost 0 bases to trimming and J lost 1 base; unmatched junction nucleotides: 1. Germline V gene lookup returns CDR1 SGHRS and CDR2 YFSETQ. No patient had received any treatment before thyroid surgery. Authors' processing steps: A distant-metastasis classifier for papillary thyroid cancer was built using CDR3 differences across clinicopathological groups. TCRdb re-called the PCR reads with MiXCR. TCRdb, rather than the study authors, made the V and J calls. This table holds about 15,000 clones, under 30% found once.

The sample comprised adjacent normal tissue. The origin of this receptor is a female donor with papillary thyroid cancer or a benign thyroid nodule (not recorded which). Some clones in this sample may be carry-over from other donors' samples. This chain links TRBV5-1 with TRBJ1-1; 9 bases are shared with TRBD1. Here the CDR3 reads CASSLGGQGNTEAFF. In DNA form, the CDR3 reads TGCGCCAGCAGCTTGGGGGGACAGGGGAACACTGAAGCTTTCTTT.